This T cell receptor (beta chain) is from a study of T cell repertoires in cytomegalovirus infection. General study findings and limits: The ex vivo response was dominated by HLA-C-restricted CMV-specific TCR beta clonotypes. Individuals carrying CMV plus the relevant HLA were identified by cumulative frequency of public TCR beta families.

Per the germline V gene, CDR1 is MDHEN and CDR2 is SYDVKM. The CDR3 runs 12 residues. Germline trimming cut 5 bases from V and 6 bases from J; bases unmatched to any gene: 1. TCRdb called the reads again in MiXCR, with one record for every CDR3 protein. The data hold around 570,000 distinct CDR3 sequences, with around 40% observed a single time. This clonotype was picked up a small number of times. Its antigen is unidentified. V gene TRBV28 combines with J gene TRBJ2-3, with 8 positions matching TRBD2. The receptor was isolated from a human donor in good health (CMV status not recorded). Some clones in this sample may be carry-over from other donors' samples. Specimen: cultured PBMCs, collected from culture after CMV antigen stimulation. As DNA, the CDR3 is TGTGCCAGCAGTAGACTAGCGGATACGCAGTATTTT. It specifies CASSRLADTQYF.